What follows is one TCR beta chain and its context. The sample originates from a study of blood T cell repertoires in COVID-19. Repertoires were generated with immunoSEQ multiplex PCR, while TCRdb's copy carries only in-frame clones and drops some. The repertoire holds fewer than 110,000 clones, with almost 90% as singletons. The CDR3 length is 15 residues. V was trimmed by 3 bases and J by 8 bases, leaving 19 bases between them. Germline assignment: CDR1 SNHLY and CDR2 FYNNEI. The rearrangement joins TRBV2 to TRBJ1-2; D might be TRBD1 (5 bases). Specimen: peripheral blood. The TCR was taken from a human donor in a cohort sampled during active COVID-19. In DNA, the CDR3 is TGTGCCAGCAGTGAGTGGGGCGAGGATGTAAGGGGCTACACCTTC. It codes for CASSEWGEDVRGYTF.